This is a list of T cell receptor beta chains from one sample in a study of human T cells and chemical hapten exposure. TCRdb reprocessed the RACE reads with MiXCR, giving one entry per CDR3 protein. Among tens of thousands of distinct CDR3 sequences listed, around 13% were seen once. Sequencing was performed on whole blood, taken in connection with sensitization to the hapten diphenylcyclopropenone (DPC). Receptor source: a woman between 50 and 59 years old with alopecia areata. Some clones in this sample may be carry-over from other donors' samples. The CDR3 runs from the conserved cysteine through the conserved F or W.

>TRBV30|TRBJ2-2
CARDGTRSTGELFF
>TRBV5-1|TRBJ1-2
CASSLGGQPSGYTF
>TRBV18|TRBJ1-2
CASSPLRGADYGYTF
>TRBV5-1|TRBJ2-1
CASSSAGGALNEQFF
>TRBV6-6|TRBJ2-1
CASSWQERNEQFF
>TRBV11-3|TRBJ2-3
CASSPSSGSIDTQYF
>TRBV12-3/TRBV12-4|TRBJ2-5
CASSLAPAGEQETQYF
>TRBV10-2|TRBJ1-1
CASSEDRNTEAFF
>TRBV11-3|TRBJ2-1
CASSSTSGRALEQFF
>TRBV21-1|TRBJ2-2
CASSKGAGQNTGELFF